The sequence of this TCR beta chain was determined in a study of yellow fever vaccine responses in identical twins. Turning to this clonotype: Antigen unknown.

Study-wide points: Vaccine T cell responses of twins reportedly seemed partly convergent and partly personalized.

CDR1 DFQATT and CDR2 SNEGSKA come from the germline V gene (reference sequence). V shed 5 bases, J shed 5 bases, and the junction held 7 bases outside the gene matches. This CDR3 is built from 15 residues. TCRdb used MiXCR to reprocess the RT-PCR reads, holding one entry per CDR3 protein. The table shows roughly 17,000 distinct CDR3 sequences, with around three quarters occurring only once. The starting material was T cells from blood (PBMCs), unsorted or a sorted subset (not recorded which), obtained before or after yellow fever vaccination (not recorded which). The origin of this receptor is a woman between 18 and 30 years old who received the yellow fever vaccine. The chain joins TRBV20-1 to TRBJ2-5; 14 nucleotides align to TRBD2. CDR3 protein: CSAGTSGGLPETQYF. In DNA form, the CDR3 reads TGCAGTGCTGGGACTAGCGGGGGCCTGCCGGAGACCCAGTACTTC.